This passage covers 23 T cell receptor beta chains from one sample sequenced in a study of T cells in Graves' hyperthyroidism and ophthalmopathy. RNA transcripts yielded amplified TCR beta CDR3 regions. The TCR CDR3 first-round RT-PCR relied on the HTBI primer set. One entry per CDR3 protein, called by TCRdb with MiXCR from the multiplex PCR reads. This table has roughly 500,000 distinct CDR3 sequences, around 43% appearing once. Sequencing used peripheral blood or thyroid tissue (not recorded which). The receptors were gathered from an adult woman with Graves' disease, either hyperthyroidism or ophthalmopathy (not recorded which).

This clonotype was found once. V and J are TRBV10-3 and TRBJ1-5, with 8 bases that match TRBD1. Germline trimming cut 2 bases from V and 7 bases from J; bases unmatched to any gene: 7. The CDR3 is 15 residues long. CDR1 is ENHRY, CDR2 SYGVKD, per germline. The CDR3 loop reads CAISERGQGGQPQHF. In DNA form, the CDR3 reads TGTGCCATCAGTGAGCGCGGACAGGGTGGACAGCCCCAGCATTTT.

The J gene is TRBJ2-5, the V gene TRBV7-2, with TRBD2 matching 15 bases. V shed 5 bases and J 4 bases; nucleotides not matched to a gene: 11. CDR3 length: 18 residues. Germline CDR1 SGHTA, CDR2 FQGNSA. DNA for the CDR3: TGTGCCAGCAGCCTCAGCGGACTAGCGGGAGGGGCGTTAGAGACCCAGTACTTC. This translates into CASSLSGLAGGALETQYF. The whole variable domain, remainder taken from reference TRBV7-2 and TRBJ2-5, is GAGVSQSPSNKVTEKGKDVELRCDPISGHTALYWYRQSLGQGLEFLIYFQGNSAPDKSGLPSDRFSAERTGGSVSTLTIQRTQQEDSAVYLCASSLSGLAGGALETQYFGPGTRLLVL.

On this clonotype itself: Being one base from a much bigger clone, this may be a read error. The rearrangement joins TRBV6-1 to TRBJ1-6; 7 nucleotides align to TRBD1. This CDR3 contains 14 residues. Unmatched junction bases numbered 7, after V lost 5 bases and J lost 9 bases. Germline V gene lookup returns CDR1 MNHNS and CDR2 SASEGT. The DNA of the CDR3 is TGTGCCAGCAGTTATAACAGGGGAGCTTCACCCCTCCACTTT. It translates to CASSYNRGASPLHF.

The rearrangement uses TRBV15 and TRBJ2-2; 7 nucleotides agree with TRBD1. The CDR3 has 13 amino acids. Germline lookup yields CDR1 LNHNV and CDR2 YYDKDF (reference sequence). V shed 3 bases, J shed 9 bases, and the junction held 4 bases outside the gene matches. The CDR3 nucleotides read TGTGCCACCAGCAGTCTACAGGGGTGGGAGCTGTTTTTT. Residues: CATSSLQGWELFF.

The table lists this clonotype with a few counts. This chain connects TRBV6-1 to TRBJ2-7; unclear D gene. This CDR3 spans 14 amino acids. Looked up from germline, CDR1 is MNHNS and CDR2 is SASEGT. V lost 1 base to trimming and J lost 2 bases, with 9 bases between them. CDR3 nucleotide sequence: TGTGCCAGCAGTGAAGGGTCCGGACCCTACGAGCAGTACTTC. Its protein product is CASSEGSGPYEQYF.

Only a few counts were recorded for this clonotype. The gene calls are TRBV25-1 and TRBJ1-1, with unresolved D. V shed 6 bases and J shed 1 base, with 9 bases lying between them. In germline, CDR1 is MGHDK, CDR2 SYGVNS. The CDR3 runs to 13 residues. CDR3 sequence (DNA): TGTGCCAGCAGGTCGGAGGGGAACACTGAAGCTTTCTTT. This codes for CASRSEGNTEAFF.

The chain uses TRBV20-1 and TRBJ2-5; D may be TRBD1 or TRBD2 (5 bases each). This CDR3 is built from 13 residues. Per germline, CDR1 DFQATT and CDR2 SNEGSKA (reference sequence). The V and J ends lost 1 base and 5 bases respectively, with 11 bases between them. The CDR3 is CSARVGDRETQYF. The CDR3 bases are TGCAGTGCTAGAGTGGGGGACCGGGAGACCCAGTACTTC.

This clonotype showed up many times. This chain uses TRBV7-2 with TRBJ1-6, with D unclear. This CDR3 region has 13 residues. The V gene's germline CDR1 is SGHTA and CDR2 FQGNSA. The V end was cut by 1 base, the J end by 12 bases, with 10 bases between. This chain's CDR3 is CASSLGEGLPLHF. The CDR3 nucleotides read TGTGCCAGCAGCTTAGGGGAGGGATTACCCCTCCACTTT.

The chain carries TRBV15 and TRBJ1-2, with 7 positions matching TRBD1. There are 17 residues in the CDR3. V gave up 5 bases and J gave up 6 bases; unmatched junction bases: 18. In germline, CDR1 is LNHNV, CDR2 YYDKDF (reference sequence). CDR3 in DNA: TGTGCCACCAGCCCCCGAGGCGGGACAGCGTCGAAGCATGGCTACACCTTC. This gives the protein CATSPRGGTASKHGYTF.

V and J are TRBV29-1 and TRBJ1-2, with no clear D. Germline V CDR1 and CDR2: SQVTM, ANQGSEA. V lost 7 bases and J lost 4, with 19 bases in between. This CDR3 spans 14 amino acids. The CDR3 loop reads CSASGRRYGYGYTF. DNA of the CDR3: TGCAGCGCAAGCGGACGGCGATACGGCTATGGCTACACCTTC.

The chain is built from TRBV7-2 and TRBJ2-7; perhaps TRBD2 as D (6 bases). Germline V gene lookup returns CDR1 SGHTA and CDR2 FQGNSA. Trimming removed 0 bases from V and 2 bases from J, with 11 bases in between. There are 15 residues in the CDR3. The chain's CDR3 is CASSLALAGPYEQYF. The DNA for the CDR3 is TGTGCCAGCAGCTTAGCACTAGCTGGGCCCTACGAGCAGTACTTC.

The CDR3 region is CASSKTSGELFF. The CDR3 coding sequence is TGTGCCAGCAGCAAGACTAGCGGGGAGCTGTTTTTT. This rearrangement joins TRBV12-3 or TRBV12-4 to TRBJ2-2, with TRBD2 as a possible D gene (6 bases). This CDR3 spans 12 amino acids. Trimming removed 6 bases at V and 7 bases at J, with 9 bases between.

V and J are TRBV6-2 or TRBV6-3 and TRBJ2-2; 10 nucleotides match TRBD2. The length of the CDR3 is 17 residues. The ends lost 2 bases at V and 5 bases at J; junction bases unmatched: 8. Germline V gives CDR1 MNHEY, CDR2 SVGEGT. The CDR3 spells CASSYVVAGGRTGELFF. The CDR3 DNA reads TGTGCCAGCAGTTACGTGGTAGCGGGAGGCCGGACCGGGGAGCTGTTTTTT.

This clonotype was found many times. This chain uses TRBV9 with TRBJ2-5; no definite D call. The CDR3 runs to 13 residues. V was shortened by 0 bases and J by 0 bases, with 3 bases between the two germline ends. Per the germline V gene, CDR1 is SGDLS and CDR2 is YYNGEE. CDR3 sequence (DNA): TGTGCCAGCAGCGTAGCAAACCAAGAGACCCAGTACTTC. Encoded protein: CASSVANQETQYF.

This clonotype has just a few counts. Mismatch with germline at one junction end may stem from a read error. CDR3 nucleotides: TGTGCCAGCAGTGAAGAAGGAGGGACAGGGGAGGACTTC. Protein product: CASSEEGGTGEDF. V gene TRBV2 combines with J gene TRBJ2-5, with 10 bases lining up with TRBD1. The CDR3 has 13 residues. Germline V gene sequence: CDR1 SNHLY, CDR2 FYNNEI. Full variable domain (rest looked up from reference TRBV2 and TRBJ2-5): EPEVTQTPSHQVTQMGQEVILRCVPISNHLYFYWYRQILGQKVEFLVSFYNNEISEKSEIFDDQFSVERPDGSNFTLKIRSTKLEDSAMYFCASSEEGGTGEDFGPGTRLLVL.

The chain uses TRBV24-1 and TRBJ1-2; unclear D gene. The CDR3 runs to 14 residues. The V gene lost 3 bases and the J gene lost 0 bases, with 7 bases spanning the gap. Germline values: CDR1 KGHDR, CDR2 SFDVKD. The CDR3 sequence is CATSDPWANYGYTF. DNA of the CDR3: TGTGCCACCAGTGATCCGTGGGCTAACTATGGCTACACCTTC.

The chain has TRBV7-9 and TRBJ2-5; 8 nucleotides align to TRBD2. CDR3 length: 14 residues. The ends lost 5 bases at V and 5 bases at J; junction bases unmatched: 7. The germline gives CDR1 SEHNR, CDR2 FQNEAQ (reference sequence). The CDR3 DNA reads as TGTGCCAGCAGCCCATGGACTAGCTCGGAGACCCAGTACTTC. It codes for CASSPWTSSETQYF. Variable domain in full (rest from reference TRBV7-9 and TRBJ2-5): DTGVSQNPRHKITKRGQNVTFRCDPISEHNRLYWYRQTLGQGPEFLTYFQNEAQLEKSRLLSDRFSAERPKGSFSTLEIQRTEQGDSAMYLCASSPWTSSETQYFGPGTRLLVL.

The chain employs TRBV10-3 and TRBJ2-7; TRBD1 or TRBD2 may be the D gene (5 bases each). The CDR3 contains 16 residues. CDR1 ENHRY and CDR2 SYGVKD come from the germline V gene. The ends were cut back, 3 bases at V and 4 bases at J, with 19 bases in the middle. The CDR3 is CAISEEQDSLTYEQYF. For the CDR3, the DNA is TGTGCCATCAGTGAAGAACAGGACTCCCTTACTTACGAGCAGTACTTC.

As to this clonotype: One base away lies a much larger clone, so this may be a sequencing read error. The chain links TRBV6-1 to TRBJ1-5, with unresolved D. The CDR3 contains 13 residues. CDR1 and CDR2 from the germline V gene are MNHNS and SASEGT. This CDR3 reads CAGSWGLDQPQHF. CDR3 nucleotides: TGTGCCGGCAGTTGGGGTTTGGATCAGCCCCAGCATTTT.

The chain recombines TRBV7-9 with TRBJ2-5; D unresolved. The V and J ends lost 4 bases and 1 base respectively, with 4 bases between them. Germline V gene sequence: CDR1 SEHNR, CDR2 FQNEAQ (reference sequence). The CDR3 totals 12 residues. CDR3 sequence reads: CASSWLQETQYF. Here the CDR3 DNA reads TGTGCCAGCAGCTGGCTCCAAGAGACCCAGTACTTC. The full variable domain, with the rest looked up from reference TRBV7-9 and TRBJ2-5, is DTGVSQNPRHKITKRGQNVTFRCDPISEHNRLYWYRQTLGQGPEFLTYFQNEAQLEKSRLLSDRFSAERPKGSFSTLEIQRTEQGDSAMYLCASSWLQETQYFGPGTRLLVL.

This chain uses TRBV7-6 with TRBJ2-5; a possible D gene is TRBD2 (7 bases). Germline CDR1 reads SGHVS; CDR2 reads FNYEAQ. The CDR3 spans 15 residues. V was clipped by 1 base and J by 4 bases, with 13 bases between them. CDR3 residues: CASSLVEGEGETQYF. The CDR3, as DNA: TGTGCCAGCAGCTTAGTGGAGGGGGAGGGAGAGACCCAGTACTTC.

The V call is TRBV12-3 or TRBV12-4, the J call TRBJ2-1; the match to TRBD2 covers 7 bases. This CDR3 comprises 15 residues. V dropped 8 bases and J dropped 0; count of bases not matched to a gene: 7. CDR3 bases: TGTGCCAGCTATAGCGGGTACAGCTCCTACAATGAGCAGTTCTTC. It specifies CASYSGYSSYNEQFF.

This clonotype was counted ten times or more. The V and J genes are TRBV6-1 and TRBJ2-5; maybe TRBD2 (7 bases). CDR3 length equals 15 residues. V was pared by 1 base and J by 5 bases, with 14 bases between. Germline CDR1 and CDR2: MNHNS and SASEGT. The CDR3 nucleotides read TGTGCCAGCAGTGAAGGAGGGGGGGTCTGGGAGACCCAGTACTTC. Translation: CASSEGGGVWETQYF.